These T cell receptor beta chains were read from a single sample in a study of blood T cell repertoires in COVID-19. Assay used: immunoSEQ multiplex PCR; TCRdb lists only in-frame clones, some missing. Of about 71,000 clones listed, around 76% were seen once; the top ten hold roughly an eighth. The sequencing input was peripheral blood. Every receptor here comes from an elderly woman with acute or convalescent COVID-19. The CDR3 runs from the conserved cysteine through the conserved F or W. The D gene is left open where the match is weak. Rows give clone size only sometimes, using once, few, many, or a class for an expanded clone.

size,J,V,D,DNA,CDR3
once,TRBJ1-2,TRBV11-2,NA,TGTGCCAGCAGCTTAGATTCTTCCCTTAGTAGGGGAAAGATCTCCACCTTC,CASSLDSSLSRGKISTF
NA,TRBJ2-7,TRBV12-3/TRBV12-4,TRBD1,TGTGCCAGCAGCCGACAGGGAGCTTACGAGCAGTACTTC,CASSRQGAYEQYF
few,TRBJ2-1,TRBV5-6,TRBD1,TGTGCCAGCAGCTTGGAGAGGGGGCTGTCAAATGAGCAGTTCTTC,CASSLERGLSNEQFF
NA,TRBJ2-7,TRBV9,NA,TGTGCCAGCAGCGTAGGGGTCAGCGCCACCTACGAGCAGTACTTC,CASSVGVSATYEQYF
NA,TRBJ2-1,TRBV2,TRBD2,TGTGCCAGCAGGTTACTAGCGGGGAGCGGCAATGAGCAGTTCTTC,CASRLLAGSGNEQFF
NA,TRBJ2-1,TRBV15,TRBD2,TGTGCCACCAGCAGAGATCCGACTAGCGGGAGAGTATACAATGAGCAGTTCTTC,CATSRDPTSGRVYNEQFF
few,TRBJ1-4,TRBV6-5,NA,TGTGCCAGCAGTAAAACAGGTTTGATGGGTGAAAAACTGTTTTTT,CASSKTGLMGEKLFF
NA,TRBJ1-3,TRBV7-2,NA,TGTGCCAGCACCTTTTCTTCCGGAAACACCATATATTTT,CASTFSSGNTIYF
NA,TRBJ2-2,TRBV24-1,TRBD2,TGTGCCACCAGTGTCCAAGCGGGAGTTAGTACCGGGGAGCTGTTTTTT,CATSVQAGVSTGELFF
NA,TRBJ2-1,TRBV12-3/TRBV12-4,TRBD1,TGTGCCAGCAGTAGACAGGGAAACAATGAGCAGTTCTTC,CASSRQGNNEQFF
NA,TRBJ2-7,TRBV20-1,NA,TGCAGTGCTGCCGCAGGTCCCGAGCAGTACTTC,CSAAAGPEQYF
NA,TRBJ2-1,TRBV7-3,TRBD2,TGTGCCAGCAGCTGGATAGCGGGAGGAGGTGAGCAGTTCTTC,CASSWIAGGGEQFF
NA,TRBJ1-4,TRBV7-6,NA,TGTGCCAGCAGCTTTTACCAGGGACATAACGAAAAACTGTTTTTT,CASSFYQGHNEKLFF
NA,TRBJ2-7,TRBV7-3,NA,TGTGCCAGCAGCTTGGCGGGATCTACCGAGCAGTACTTC,CASSLAGSTEQYF
NA,TRBJ1-5,TRBV14,TRBD1,TGTGCCAGCAGCCAAACGACAGGGGGCGATCAGCCCCAGCATTTT,CASSQTTGGDQPQHF
once,TRBJ2-5,TRBV5-8,TRBD1,TGTGCCAGCAGCTTGTGGGACAGCCTAGAGACCCAGTACTTC,CASSLWDSLETQYF
NA,TRBJ1-2,TRBV3-1/TRBV3-2,NA,TGTGCCAGCAGCTTCCTCTATGGCTACACCTTC,CASSFLYGYTF
NA,TRBJ1-1,TRBV5-1,NA,TGCGCCAGCAGCTTGGGTATCGGAGCGGCGAACACTGAAGCTTTCTTT,CASSLGIGAANTEAFF
NA,TRBJ2-3,TRBV24-1,NA,TGTGCCACCAGTGATCCCTCAGGGGGGAACACAGATACGCAGTATTTT,CATSDPSGGNTDTQYF
NA,TRBJ2-3,TRBV7-9,NA,TGTGCCAGCAGCGTTCCCCTAGGCACAGATACGCAGTATTTT,CASSVPLGTDTQYF
NA,TRBJ2-3,TRBV15,TRBD2,TGTGCCACCAGCAGAGAAGGTAGCCTAGCGGTCGCGGGATTCACAGATACGCAGTATTTT,CATSREGSLAVAGFTDTQYF
few,TRBJ2-7,TRBV6-5,TRBD2,TGTGCCAGCAGTCCACTAGCGGGAGGGGGAGAGCAGTACTTC,CASSPLAGGGEQYF
NA,TRBJ1-4,TRBV5-1,NA,TGCGCCAGCAGCTTGGAGACGGGTCAAAATGAAAAACTGTTTTTT,CASSLETGQNEKLFF
NA,TRBJ2-5,TRBV7-9,NA,TGTGCCAGCAGCTTAGAGGGGCGACAGCCCCGAGAGACCCAGTACTTC,CASSLEGRQPRETQYF
NA,TRBJ1-1,TRBV28,NA,TGTGCCAGCAGTATAGGACTCTCAAACACTGAAGCTTTCTTT,CASSIGLSNTEAFF
once,TRBJ2-1,TRBV5-4,NA,TGTGCCAGCAGCCAAGCTCGGGGCTCCTACAATGAGCAGTTCTTC,CASSQARGSYNEQFF
NA,TRBJ1-4,TRBV14,NA,TGTGCCAGCAGCCAAGGCCAAGGGCTAGCTCATGAAAAACTGTTTTTT,CASSQGQGLAHEKLFF
NA,TRBJ2-3,TRBV6-2/TRBV6-3,NA,TGTGCCAGCAGTCATTACTCCCGCTGGACTAACACAGATACGCAGTATTTT,CASSHYSRWTNTDTQYF